Listed here are 17 T cell receptor beta chains from one sample, sequenced in a study of cytomegalovirus exposure and HLA in healthy donors. PCR was performed using 60 Vbeta and 13 Jbeta primers. The data were produced by immunoSEQ multiplex PCR, yet TCRdb's version contains in-frame clones alone and is incomplete. The table lists around 160,000 clones, approximately 70% of them singletons, with about 4.7% in the top ten. The sample consisted of PBMCs. These receptors all stem from a young man in good health and CMV-seropositive.

The chain has TRBV6-6 and TRBJ1-5; D may be TRBD1 (5 bases). CDR1 and CDR2 (germline): MNHNY, SVGAGI (reference sequence). The germline V and J ends were trimmed by 9 bases and 7 bases, with 13 bases remaining between them. This CDR3 comprises 12 residues. CDR3 in DNA: TGTGCCAGGGGGGGAGCGGGACAGCCCCAGCATTTT. Its protein is CARGGAGQPQHF.

The rearrangement joins TRBV9 to TRBJ2-6, with D possibly TRBD1 on 5 matching bases. Between the trimmed V and J ends, which lost 3 bases and 5 bases, there was a span of 15 bases. Germline V gene data show CDR1 as SGDLS and CDR2 as YYNGEE. The CDR3 length is 16 residues. Here the CDR3 DNA reads TGTGCCAGCAGCGCGTCTTTAGGGGCGCGGGCCAACGTCCTGACTTTC. It is translated as CASSASLGARANVLTF.

The CDR3 sequence is CASSSGQGEKLFF. The CDR3 nucleotides are TGCGCCAGCAGCTCCGGACAGGGTGAAAAACTGTTTTTT. J is TRBJ1-4 and V is TRBV5-1; TRBD1 matches 8 bases. This CDR3 is 13 amino acids long. With 3 bases clipped from V and 7 bases from J, the junction kept 2 bases outside the gene matches. Germline V gene sequence: CDR1 SGHRS, CDR2 YFSETQ.

The chain carries TRBV30 and TRBJ2-2; TRBD2 might be the D (6 bases). There are 13 residues in the CDR3. V dropped 2 bases and J dropped 6 bases, with 10 bases sitting between them. Germline-derived CDR1 and CDR2 are GTSNPN and SVGIG (reference sequence). CDR3 sequence reads: CAWSPTSPGELFF. The CDR3 nucleotides read TGTGCCTGGAGTCCGACTAGTCCCGGGGAGCTGTTTTTT.

CDR3 sequence (DNA): TGTGCCTCCCAAAGGGGAGGCGAGCAGTACGTC. Residues: CASQRGGEQYV. The chain couples TRBV6-6 to TRBJ2-7; D may be TRBD2 (6 bases). V gave up 11 bases and J gave up 6 bases, with 14 bases separating them. The germline V gene has CDR1 MNHNY and CDR2 SVGAGI (reference sequence). The CDR3 is made up of 11 amino acids.

The genes are TRBV4-2 and TRBJ1-2; 7 nucleotides match TRBD1. Germline CDR1 is LGHNA and CDR2 is YNFKEQ. Trimming cost V 4 bases and J 1 base; bases outside gene matches: 3. The CDR3 runs 14 residues. CDR3 sequence: CASSPGQNNYGYTF. The CDR3 nucleotides are TGTGCCAGCAGCCCGGGACAGAATAACTATGGCTACACCTTC.

V is TRBV11-2 and J is TRBJ2-3; a weak D match, TRBD2 (6 bases). Germline values: CDR1 SGHAT, CDR2 FQNNGV. V lost 1 base and J 4 bases, leaving 18 bases between the germline ends. The CDR3 loop spans 17 amino acids. For the CDR3, the DNA is TGTGCCAGCAGCTTAGGGTCGGAGGGCCGATCCGCAGATACGCAGTATTTT. This encodes CASSLGSEGRSADTQYF.

V is TRBV28 and J is TRBJ2-3; TRBD2 aligns across 15 bases. The germline CDR1 and CDR2 sequences are MDHEN and SYDVKM. The CDR3 consists of 18 residues. V dropped 4 bases and J dropped 4; count of bases not matched to a gene: 9. CDR3 loop: CASSSQGLAGGGADTQYF. CDR3 coding DNA: TGTGCCAGCAGTTCTCAGGGACTAGCGGGGGGTGGGGCAGATACGCAGTATTTT.

The chain couples TRBV19 to TRBJ1-1; D perhaps matches TRBD1 (6 bases). The CDR3 has 14 amino acids. Trimming left V 8 bases short and J 2 bases short, with 15 bases between. The germline CDR1 and CDR2 sequences are LNHDA and SQIVND (reference sequence). The CDR3 nucleotides read TGTGCCAGTGAAGGTTGGGGGCGTAACACTGAAGCTTTCTTT. Amino acids: CASEGWGRNTEAFF.

V usage is TRBV19 and J usage is TRBJ1-1; 7 positions match TRBD1. Germline V gene data show CDR1 as LNHDA and CDR2 as SQIVND (reference sequence). There are 14 residues in the CDR3. V dropped 9 bases and J dropped 0; count of bases not matched to a gene: 7. The CDR3 sequence is CASADRELNTEAFF. In nucleotides, the CDR3 is TGTGCCAGCGCCGACAGGGAACTGAACACTGAAGCTTTCTTT.

The chain uses TRBV7-8 and TRBJ1-3, with 7 bases fitting TRBD1. V shed 5 bases and J 0 bases; nucleotides not matched to a gene: 4. From germline, CDR1 is SGHVS and CDR2 FQNEAQ. This CDR3 has 15 residues. CDR3 sequence reads: CASSDGTASGNTIYF. The CDR3, as DNA: TGTGCCAGCAGCGATGGGACAGCCTCTGGAAACACCATATATTTT.

The chain recombines TRBV9 with TRBJ1-1, with D unclear. Germline CDR1 SGDLS, CDR2 YYNGEE. The V and J ends lost 3 bases and 0 bases respectively, with 6 bases between them. The CDR3 extends over 13 amino acids. The chain's CDR3 is CASSANLNTEAFF. The CDR3 bases are TGTGCCAGCAGCGCGAACTTGAACACTGAAGCTTTCTTT.

This clone was seen a few times. The V call is TRBV5-6, the J call TRBJ1-1; D is unclear. Germline V CDR1 and CDR2: SGHDT, YYEEEE. V was cut by 8 bases and J by 2 bases, with 10 bases left in between. CDR3 size: 12 residues. This CDR3 reads CASLRLNTEAFF. The CDR3 DNA follows: TGTGCCAGTCTGCGGCTCAACACTGAAGCTTTCTTT.

V and J are TRBV30 and TRBJ1-3; D is unclear. This CDR3 is 15 amino acids long. The germline V and J ends were trimmed by 2 bases and 0 bases, with 11 bases remaining between them. Germline CDR1 and CDR2: GTSNPN and SVGIG (reference sequence). CDR3 in DNA: TGTGCCTGGAGTCCCCCTGGGAGCTCTGGAAACACCATATATTTT. It encodes CAWSPPGSSGNTIYF.

The V gene is TRBV11-1, the J gene TRBJ1-1, with D unresolved. CDR1 is SGHAT and CDR2 is FQDESV in the germline V gene (reference sequence). The CDR3 loop spans 14 amino acids. V was trimmed by 3 bases and J by 1 base, leaving 9 bases between them. The CDR3 region is CASSLHTGNTEAFF. In DNA form, the CDR3 reads TGTGCCAGCAGCTTGCACACGGGGAACACTGAAGCTTTCTTT.

V usage is TRBV5-4 and J usage is TRBJ2-3; 7 positions match TRBD2. With V trimmed by 4 bases and J by 2 bases, 7 bases remained unmatched. The germline CDR1 and CDR2 sequences are SGHNT and YYREEE (reference sequence). The CDR3 is made up of 15 amino acids. The CDR3 reads CASSPGTNPTDTQYF. CDR3 coding DNA: TGTGCCAGCAGCCCCGGGACTAACCCCACAGATACGCAGTATTTT. Combining the CDR3 with reference TRBV5-4 and TRBJ2-3 gives the whole variable domain ETGVTQSPTHLIKTRGQQVTLRCSSQSGHNTVSWYQQALGQGPQFIFQYYREEENGRGNFPPRFSGLQFPNYSSELNVNALELDDSALYLCASSPGTNPTDTQYFGPGTRLTVL.

This sequence joins TRBV29-1 and TRBJ1-5, with a tentative D call TRBD1 (5 bases). Germline CDR1 and CDR2: SQVTM and ANQGSEA. V lost 4 bases to trimming and J lost 5 bases, with 6 bases between them. The CDR3 is 11 amino acids. CDR3 nucleotide sequence: TGCAGCGTTGGGGGGGATCAGCCCCAGCATTTT. It yields the protein CSVGGDQPQHF.